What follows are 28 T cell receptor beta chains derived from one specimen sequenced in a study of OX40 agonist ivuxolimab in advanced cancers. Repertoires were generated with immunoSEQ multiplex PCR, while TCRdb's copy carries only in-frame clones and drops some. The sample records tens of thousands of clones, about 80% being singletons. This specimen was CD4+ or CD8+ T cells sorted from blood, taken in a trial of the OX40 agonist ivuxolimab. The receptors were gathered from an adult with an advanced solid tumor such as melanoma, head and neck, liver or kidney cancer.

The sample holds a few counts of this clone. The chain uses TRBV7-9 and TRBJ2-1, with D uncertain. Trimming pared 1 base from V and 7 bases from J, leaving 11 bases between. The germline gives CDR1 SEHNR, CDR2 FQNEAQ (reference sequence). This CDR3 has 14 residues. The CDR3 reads CASSLEALSNEQFF. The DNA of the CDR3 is TGTGCCAGCAGCTTAGAAGCACTTTCTAATGAGCAGTTCTTC.

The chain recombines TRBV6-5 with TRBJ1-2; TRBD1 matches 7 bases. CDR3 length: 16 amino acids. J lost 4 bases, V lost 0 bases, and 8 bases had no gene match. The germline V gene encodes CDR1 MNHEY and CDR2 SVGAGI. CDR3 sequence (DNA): TGTGCCAGCAGTTACTCAGGACAGGAGAGCCCCTATGGCTACACCTTC. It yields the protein CASSYSGQESPYGYTF.

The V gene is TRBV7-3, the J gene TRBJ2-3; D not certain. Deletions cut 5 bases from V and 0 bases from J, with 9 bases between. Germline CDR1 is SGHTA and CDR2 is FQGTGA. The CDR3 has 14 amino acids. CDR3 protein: CASSRVSSTDTQYF. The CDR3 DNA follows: TGTGCCAGCAGCCGCGTCTCCAGCACAGATACGCAGTATTTT.

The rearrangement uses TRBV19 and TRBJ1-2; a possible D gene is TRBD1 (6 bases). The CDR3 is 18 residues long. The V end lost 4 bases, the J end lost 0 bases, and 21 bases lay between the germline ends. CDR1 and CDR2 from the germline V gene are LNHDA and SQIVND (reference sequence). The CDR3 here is CASSTTTSAGATNYGYTF. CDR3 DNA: TGTGCCAGTAGTACCACAACTTCCGCAGGGGCGACTAACTATGGCTACACCTTC. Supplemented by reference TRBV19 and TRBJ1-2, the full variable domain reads DGGITQSPKYLFRKEGQNVTLSCEQNLNHDAMYWYRQDPGQGLRLIYYSQIVNDFQKGDIAEGYSVSREKKESFPLTVTSAQKNPTAFYLCASSTTTSAGATNYGYTFGSGTRLTVV.

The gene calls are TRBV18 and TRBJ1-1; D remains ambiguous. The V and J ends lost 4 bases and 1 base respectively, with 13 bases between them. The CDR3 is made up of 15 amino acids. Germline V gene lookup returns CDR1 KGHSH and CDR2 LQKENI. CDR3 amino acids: CASSRETTPNTEAFF. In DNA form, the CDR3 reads TGTGCCAGCTCACGGGAAACGACACCGAACACTGAAGCTTTCTTT. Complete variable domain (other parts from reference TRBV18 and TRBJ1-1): NAGVMQNPRHLVRRRGQEARLRCSPMKGHSHVYWYRQLPEEGLKFMVYLQKENIIDESGMPKERFSAEFPKEGPSILRIQQVVRGDSAAYFCASSRETTPNTEAFFGQGTRLTVV.

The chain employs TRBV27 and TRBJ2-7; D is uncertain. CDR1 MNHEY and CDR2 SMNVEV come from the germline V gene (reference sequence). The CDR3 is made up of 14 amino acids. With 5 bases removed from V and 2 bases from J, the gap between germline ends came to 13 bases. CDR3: CASSELAPTYEQYF. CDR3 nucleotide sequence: TGTGCCAGCAGTGAATTAGCCCCGACCTACGAGCAGTACTTC.

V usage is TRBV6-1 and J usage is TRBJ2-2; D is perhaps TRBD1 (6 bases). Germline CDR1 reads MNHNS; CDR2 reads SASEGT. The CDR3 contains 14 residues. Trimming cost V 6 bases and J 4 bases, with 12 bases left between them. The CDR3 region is CASRLTGSTGELFF. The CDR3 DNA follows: TGTGCCAGCAGGCTAACAGGGTCCACCGGGGAGCTGTTTTTT.

The CDR3 DNA sequence: TGTGCCAGCAGCACATACCGGGACTTAAACACTGAAGCTTTCTTT. Protein product: CASSTYRDLNTEAFF. The rearrangement uses TRBV7-9 and TRBJ1-1, with TRBD1 as a possible D gene (5 bases). Germline values: CDR1 SEHNR, CDR2 FQNEAQ (reference sequence). The CDR3 extends over 15 amino acids. Deletions cut 5 bases from V and 2 bases from J, with 15 bases between.

DNA of the CDR3: TGTGCCAGTCTCCCGGGACAGGGATCCAATCAGCCCCAGCATTTT. This gives the protein CASLPGQGSNQPQHF. The V gene is TRBV19, the J gene TRBJ1-5; 9 nucleotides line up with TRBD1. Germline-derived CDR1 and CDR2 are LNHDA and SQIVND (reference sequence). This CDR3 contains 15 residues. J gave up 3 bases and V 8 bases, and 8 bases lay outside the gene matches.

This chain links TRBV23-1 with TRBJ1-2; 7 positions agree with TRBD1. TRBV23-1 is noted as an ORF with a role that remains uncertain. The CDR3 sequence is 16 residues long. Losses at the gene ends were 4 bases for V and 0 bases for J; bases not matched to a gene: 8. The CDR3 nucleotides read TGCGCCAGCAGTCCCCGGCACAGGGGACCTAACTATGGCTACACCTTC. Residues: CASSPRHRGPNYGYTF.

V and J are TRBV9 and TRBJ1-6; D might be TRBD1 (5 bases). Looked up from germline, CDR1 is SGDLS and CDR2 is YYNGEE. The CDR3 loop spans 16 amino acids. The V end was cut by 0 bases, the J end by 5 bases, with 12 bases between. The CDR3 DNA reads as TGTGCCAGCAGCGTAGCCCAGGGCGCAAATAATTCACCCCTCCACTTT. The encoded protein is CASSVAQGANNSPLHF.

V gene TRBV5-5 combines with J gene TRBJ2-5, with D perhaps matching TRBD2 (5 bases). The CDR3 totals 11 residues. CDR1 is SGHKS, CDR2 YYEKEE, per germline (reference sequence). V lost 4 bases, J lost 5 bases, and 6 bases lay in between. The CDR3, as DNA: TGTGCCAGCAGCCCGGGGGAGACCCAGTACTTC. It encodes CASSPGETQYF.

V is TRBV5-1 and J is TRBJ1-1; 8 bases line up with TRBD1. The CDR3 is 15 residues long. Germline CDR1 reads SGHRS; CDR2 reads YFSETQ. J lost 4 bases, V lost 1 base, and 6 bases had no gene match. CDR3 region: CASSLQGAQSTEAFF. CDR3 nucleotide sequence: TGCGCCAGCAGCTTGCAGGGGGCCCAAAGCACTGAAGCTTTCTTT.

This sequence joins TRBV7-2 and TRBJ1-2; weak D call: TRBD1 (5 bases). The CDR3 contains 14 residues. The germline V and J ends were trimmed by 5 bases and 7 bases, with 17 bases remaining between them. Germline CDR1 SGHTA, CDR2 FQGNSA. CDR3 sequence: CASSPRTVRAGYTF. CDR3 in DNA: TGTGCCAGCAGCCCTCGGACGGTCAGGGCTGGCTACACCTTC.

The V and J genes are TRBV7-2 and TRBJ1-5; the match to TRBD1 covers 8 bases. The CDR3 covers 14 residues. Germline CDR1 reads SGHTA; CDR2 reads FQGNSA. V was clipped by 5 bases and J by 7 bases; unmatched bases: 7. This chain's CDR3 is CASSVTGEGQPQHF. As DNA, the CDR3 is TGTGCCAGCAGCGTGACAGGGGAGGGACAGCCCCAGCATTTT.

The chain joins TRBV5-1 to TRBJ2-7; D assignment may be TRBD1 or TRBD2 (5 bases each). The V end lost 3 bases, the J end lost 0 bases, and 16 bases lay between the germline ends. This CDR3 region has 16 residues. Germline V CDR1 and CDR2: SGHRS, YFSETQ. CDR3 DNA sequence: TGCGCCAGCAGCTCGGACGCAGGGAGAAGCTCCTACGAGCAGTACTTC. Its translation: CASSSDAGRSSYEQYF.

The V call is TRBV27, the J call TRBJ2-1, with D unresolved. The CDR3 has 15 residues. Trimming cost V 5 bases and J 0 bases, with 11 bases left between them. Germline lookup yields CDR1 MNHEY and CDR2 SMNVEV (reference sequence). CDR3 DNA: TGTGCCAGCAGTCCCGCCCACTCCTCCTACAATGAGCAGTTCTTC. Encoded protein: CASSPAHSSYNEQFF.

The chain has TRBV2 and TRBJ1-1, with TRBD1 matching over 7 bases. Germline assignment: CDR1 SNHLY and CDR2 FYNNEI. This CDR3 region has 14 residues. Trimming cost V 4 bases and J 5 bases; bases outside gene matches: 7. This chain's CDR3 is CASSGEGAWTEAFF. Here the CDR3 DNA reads TGTGCCAGCAGTGGGGAGGGGGCTTGGACTGAAGCTTTCTTT.

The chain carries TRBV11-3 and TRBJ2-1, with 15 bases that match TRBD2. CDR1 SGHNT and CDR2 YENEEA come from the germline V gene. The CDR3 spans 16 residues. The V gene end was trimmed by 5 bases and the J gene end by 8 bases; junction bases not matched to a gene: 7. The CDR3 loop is CASSTGTSGGFDEQFF. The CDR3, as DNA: TGTGCCAGCAGCACCGGGACTAGCGGGGGGTTCGATGAGCAGTTCTTC.

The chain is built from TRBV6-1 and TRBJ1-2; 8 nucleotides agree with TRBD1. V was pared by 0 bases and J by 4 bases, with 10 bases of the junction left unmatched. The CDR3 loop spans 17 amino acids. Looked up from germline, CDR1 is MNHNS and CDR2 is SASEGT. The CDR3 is CASSEAIRTGLPYGYTF. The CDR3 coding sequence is TGTGCCAGCAGTGAAGCGATTCGGACAGGGTTACCCTATGGCTACACCTTC.

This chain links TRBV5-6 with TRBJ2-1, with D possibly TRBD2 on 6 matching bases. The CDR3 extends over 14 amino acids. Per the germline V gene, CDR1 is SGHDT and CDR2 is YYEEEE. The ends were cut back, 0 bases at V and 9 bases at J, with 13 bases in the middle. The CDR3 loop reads CASSLAKTGVEQFF. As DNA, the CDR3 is TGTGCCAGCAGCTTGGCAAAGACGGGGGTTGAGCAGTTCTTC.

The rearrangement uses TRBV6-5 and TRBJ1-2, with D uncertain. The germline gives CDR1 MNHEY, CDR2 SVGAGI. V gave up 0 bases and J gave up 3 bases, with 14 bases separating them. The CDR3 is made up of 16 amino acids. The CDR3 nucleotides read TGTGCCAGCAGTTACTCGCTGACCGGGAGTGACTATGGCTACACCTTC. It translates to CASSYSLTGSDYGYTF.

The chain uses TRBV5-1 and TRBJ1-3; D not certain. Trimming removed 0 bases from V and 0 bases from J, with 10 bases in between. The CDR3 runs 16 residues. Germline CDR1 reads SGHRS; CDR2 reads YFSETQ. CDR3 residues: CASSLGGWSSGNTIYF. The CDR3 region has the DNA TGCGCCAGCAGCTTGGGAGGGTGGTCCTCTGGAAACACCATATATTTT.

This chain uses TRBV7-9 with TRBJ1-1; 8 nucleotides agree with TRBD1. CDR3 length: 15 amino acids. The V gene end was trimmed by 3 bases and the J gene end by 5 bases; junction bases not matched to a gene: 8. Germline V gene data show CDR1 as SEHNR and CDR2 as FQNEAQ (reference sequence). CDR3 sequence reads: CASSLDPTGGTEAFF. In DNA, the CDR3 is TGTGCCAGCAGCTTGGACCCAACAGGGGGGACTGAAGCTTTCTTT.

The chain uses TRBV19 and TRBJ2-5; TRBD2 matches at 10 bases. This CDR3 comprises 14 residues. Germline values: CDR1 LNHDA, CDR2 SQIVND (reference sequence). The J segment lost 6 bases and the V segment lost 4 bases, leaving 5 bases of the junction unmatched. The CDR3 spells CASSRGLAYKTQYF. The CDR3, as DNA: TGTGCCAGTAGTAGGGGACTAGCGTATAAGACCCAGTACTTC. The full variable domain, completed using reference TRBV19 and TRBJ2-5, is DGGITQSPKYLFRKEGQNVTLSCEQNLNHDAMYWYRQDPGQGLRLIYYSQIVNDFQKGDIAEGYSVSREKKESFPLTVTSAQKNPTAFYLCASSRGLAYKTQYFGPGTRLLVL.

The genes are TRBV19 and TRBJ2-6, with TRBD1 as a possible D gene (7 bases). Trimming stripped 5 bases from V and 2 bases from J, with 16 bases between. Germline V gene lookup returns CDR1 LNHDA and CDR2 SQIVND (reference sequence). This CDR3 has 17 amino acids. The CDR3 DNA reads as TGTGCCAGTAGTTGGACAGGAGGGGTCCCTGGGGCCAACGTCCTGACTTTC. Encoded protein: CASSWTGGVPGANVLTF.

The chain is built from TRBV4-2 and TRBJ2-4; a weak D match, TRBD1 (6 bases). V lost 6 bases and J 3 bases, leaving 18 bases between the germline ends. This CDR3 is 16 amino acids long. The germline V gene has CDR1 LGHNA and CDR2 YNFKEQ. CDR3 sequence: CASSRLQGPGKNIQYF. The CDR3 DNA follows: TGTGCCAGCAGTCGCTTACAGGGACCAGGCAAAAACATTCAGTACTTC.

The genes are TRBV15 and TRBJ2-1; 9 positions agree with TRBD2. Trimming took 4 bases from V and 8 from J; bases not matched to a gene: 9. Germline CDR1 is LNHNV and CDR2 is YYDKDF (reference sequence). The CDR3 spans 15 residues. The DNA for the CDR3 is TGTGCCACCAGCACTCAGCGGGGGGCCGTCTATGAGCAGTTCTTC. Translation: CATSTQRGAVYEQFF.